This T cell receptor beta chain was sequenced for a study of Ad26.COV2.S vaccination and SARS-CoV-2 variants. This CDR3 has 14 residues. V lost 11 bases, J lost 4 bases, and 18 bases lay in between. Germline V gene sequence: CDR1 MNHEY, CDR2 SVGAGI. Treatment of the sample: about 20 received Ad26.COV2.S at low or high dose, single or two shots; about five received placebo; per-sample allocation not given. Collection of the samples took place on day 63 after the first injection of vaccine or placebo. Repertoires were generated with immunoSEQ multiplex PCR, while TCRdb's copy carries only in-frame clones and drops some. The table has about 680,000 clones, 80% to 90% seen once; the top ten hold about 1.5%.

This chain connects TRBV6-5 to TRBJ2-4; possibly TRBD1 for D (5 bases). The sequence was collected from a person aged 18-65 years who received the Ad26.COV2.S COVID-19 vaccine or a placebo. The material sequenced was peripheral blood, taken in a trial of Ad26.COV2.S vaccine versus placebo. CDR3 protein: CAVSGQGQKNIQYF. CDR3 coding DNA: TGTGCCGTATCTGGGCAGGGCCAAAAAAACATTCAGTACTTC.